This TCR beta chain is drawn from a study of response to subunit inactivated influenza vaccine. Whole-study findings and limits: There was a suggestion from the authors that each seasonal influenza vaccination recruits few new T cells.

A word on this clonotype: What it binds is not known.

The CDR3 runs 16 residues. The V and J ends lost 0 bases and 7 bases respectively, with 17 bases between them. Germline CDR1 is SGHRS and CDR2 is YFSETQ. TCRdb re-called the RT-PCR reads with MiXCR, one entry per CDR3 protein. The sample consists of about 180,000 distinct CDR3 sequences, around 9% of them appearing once. Sequencing was performed on non-naive T cells sorted from PBMCs, taken on the day of vaccination. This sequence was found in a man in his forties or fifties who received an inactivated influenza vaccine. The chain employs TRBV5-1 and TRBJ2-1, with no clear D. DNA for the CDR3: TGCGCCAGCAGCTTGGAAGGGTTGAGTATGGGAAATGAGCAGTTCTTC. This sequence encodes CASSLEGLSMGNEQFF.